The 16 T cell receptor beta chains below all came from one sample that was sequenced in a study of T cells in Graves' hyperthyroidism and ophthalmopathy. The CDR3 regions of TCR beta were amplified from RNA transcripts. The TCR CDR3 first-round RT-PCR relied on the HTBI primer set. MiXCR, run by TCRdb on the multiplex PCR reads, gives a single entry per CDR3 protein. Among about 300,000 distinct CDR3 sequences listed, roughly 19% were seen once. Sequenced material: blood. These receptors were obtained from a man aged 50-59 years with Graves' ophthalmopathy.

In its sample, this clonotype was seen once. The V call is TRBV11-2, the J call TRBJ2-2; the match to TRBD1 covers 12 bases. There are 18 residues in the CDR3. Germline V gene data show CDR1 as SGHAT and CDR2 as FQNNGV. Trimming took 6 bases from V and 3 from J; bases not matched to a gene: 11. In DNA, the CDR3 is TGTGCCAGCAGAAGCTGGGACAGGGGGCGATTTGACACCGGGGAGCTGTTTTTT. Translated: CASRSWDRGRFDTGELFF.

Comments on this clonotype: This clone may be a read error of a much larger clone one base away. The J gene is TRBJ1-1, the V gene TRBV20-1; D not resolved. CDR3 length: 12 amino acids. Germline-derived CDR1 and CDR2 are DFQATT and SNEGSKA (reference sequence). V lost 1 base and J 3 bases, leaving 6 bases between the germline ends. CDR3 nucleotide sequence: TGCAGTGCTAGAGTCCGGGACACTGAAGCTTTCTTT. It translates to CSARVRDTEAFF.

The J gene is TRBJ2-4, the V gene TRBV3-1; 11 bases are a match to TRBD2. V lost 3 bases to trimming and J lost 8 bases; unmatched junction nucleotides: 6. The germline gives CDR1 LGHDT, CDR2 YNNKEL (reference sequence). The CDR3 runs to 15 residues. DNA for the CDR3: TGTGCCAGCAGCCACATACTAGCGGGAGTTGACATTCAGTACTTC. Its protein is CASSHILAGVDIQYF. Full variable domain (remainder filled in from reference TRBV3-1 and TRBJ2-4): DTAVSQTPKYLVTQMGNDKSIKCEQNLGHDTMYWYKQDSKKFLKIMFSYNNKELIINETVPNRFSPKSPDKAHLNLHINSLELGDSAVYFCASSHILAGVDIQYFGAGTRLSVL.

This clonotype was seen ten or more times. The chain couples TRBV29-1 to TRBJ2-5; the D gene is possibly TRBD2 (5 bases). This CDR3 comprises 11 residues. Trimming cost V 4 bases and J 5 bases, with 8 bases left between them. Germline values: CDR1 SQVTM, CDR2 ANQGSEA. As DNA, the CDR3 is TGCAGCGTTGCTCGAGGGGAGACCCAGTACTTC. The encoded protein is CSVARGETQYF. Based on the CDR3 plus reference TRBV29-1 and TRBJ2-5, the full variable domain is SAVISQKPSRDICQRGTSLTIQCQVDSQVTMMFWYRQQPGQSLTLIATANQGSEATYESGFVIDKFPISRPNLTFSTLTVSNMSPEDSSIYLCSVARGETQYFGPGTRLLVL.

This clonotype appeared many times. The V gene is TRBV30, the J gene TRBJ2-2, with 11 bases aligning to TRBD2. The CDR3 has 16 amino acids. J lost 5 bases, V lost 3 bases, and 8 bases had no gene match. Germline assignment: CDR1 GTSNPN and CDR2 SVGIG (reference sequence). Written as DNA, the CDR3 is TGTGCCTGGAGCCGAGGGACTAGCGGCCAGACCGGGGAGCTGTTTTTT. This codes for CAWSRGTSGQTGELFF.

The chain recombines TRBV6-1 with TRBJ2-3, with 8 bases lining up with TRBD2. V lost 3 bases, J lost 5 bases, and 7 bases stayed unmatched. In germline, CDR1 is MNHNS, CDR2 SASEGT. The CDR3 spans 15 residues. Here the CDR3 DNA reads TGTGCCAGCAGTGAGGTAGCGGGAAGGGGAGATACGCAGTATTTT. Its translation is CASSEVAGRGDTQYF.

J is TRBJ2-3 and V is TRBV9, with 11 bases fitting TRBD1. The CDR3 is 15 amino acids. Germline CDR1 and CDR2: SGDLS and YYNGEE. With V trimmed by 3 bases and J by 4 bases, 4 bases remained unmatched. Here the CDR3 reads CASSGRTGGPDTQYF. CDR3 DNA: TGTGCCAGCAGCGGACGGACAGGGGGCCCAGATACGCAGTATTTT.

The gene calls are TRBV2 and TRBJ1-1; the D gene is possibly TRBD1 (5 bases). Between the trimmed V and J ends, which lost 2 bases and 2 bases, there was a span of 12 bases. Germline V lookup: CDR1 SNHLY, CDR2 FYNNEI. This CDR3 has 15 residues. In DNA, the CDR3 is TGTGCCAGCAGTGAATTTCGGCAGGGTAACACTGAAGCTTTCTTT. Translated, it gives CASSEFRQGNTEAFF.

The J gene is TRBJ2-1, the V gene TRBV2, with 10 bases that match TRBD2. V shed 4 bases, J shed 5 bases, and the junction held 2 bases outside the gene matches. CDR1 SNHLY and CDR2 FYNNEI come from the germline V gene. The CDR3 has 14 residues. CDR3 sequence: CASSGLAGDNEQFF. The CDR3 nucleotides are TGTGCCAGCAGTGGGCTAGCGGGAGACAATGAGCAGTTCTTC.

The sample holds a few counts of this clonotype. The DNA for the CDR3 is TGTGCCAGCAGCCAGAGCCAGGGTGGGAGTACCGGGGAGCTGTTTTTT. Translation gives CASSQSQGGSTGELFF. This chain connects TRBV4-2 to TRBJ2-2; D may correspond to TRBD1 or TRBD2 (5 bases each). The germline CDR1 and CDR2 sequences are LGHNA and YNFKEQ. The CDR3 is 16 amino acids. The ends were cut back, 3 bases at V and 5 bases at J, with 16 bases in the middle.

Many counts were recorded for this clonotype. The rearrangement uses TRBV20-1 and TRBJ2-7; perhaps D is TRBD1 or TRBD2 (5 bases each). Germline assignment: CDR1 DFQATT and CDR2 SNEGSKA (reference sequence). The V end was cut by 6 bases, the J end by 4 bases, with 16 bases between. The CDR3 covers 13 residues. CDR3 bases: TGCAGTGCCACAGCAGGGACCCCGTACGAGCAGTACTTC. Encoded protein: CSATAGTPYEQYF.

This clonotype was seen at least ten times. V gene TRBV5-1 combines with J gene TRBJ2-3; TRBD1 matches 7 bases. Trimming removed 4 bases from V and 4 bases from J; junction bases left unmatched: 9. This CDR3 comprises 15 residues. Germline CDR1 is SGHRS and CDR2 is YFSETQ. CDR3 sequence (DNA): TGCGCCAGCAGCGACAGGGCAGGGGTGCCAGATACGCAGTATTTT. Translated: CASSDRAGVPDTQYF.

The chain couples TRBV28 to TRBJ2-5; no clear D gene. The CDR3 extends over 12 amino acids. The germline CDR1 and CDR2 sequences are MDHEN and SYDVKM. V lost 7 bases and J lost 5, with 11 bases in between. CDR3: CASTGDRETQYF. The CDR3 nucleotides read TGTGCCAGCACTGGGGATAGGGAGACCCAGTACTTC. The full variable domain, completed using reference TRBV28 and TRBJ2-5, is DVKVTQSSRYLVKRTGEKVFLECVQDMDHENMFWYRQDPGLGLRLIYFSYDVKMKEKGDIPEGYSVSREKKERFSLILESASTNQTSMYLCASTGDRETQYFGPGTRLLVL.

This clonotype was detected many times. The rearrangement links TRBV20-1 to TRBJ1-4; perhaps TRBD1 as D (6 bases). Per the germline V gene, CDR1 is DFQATT and CDR2 is SNEGSKA (reference sequence). The CDR3 sequence is 13 residues long. V shed 5 bases and J shed 4 bases, with 11 bases lying between them. CDR3 DNA: TGCAGTGCTGGGGGCGGACTTAATGAAAAACTGTTTTTT. Protein product: CSAGGGLNEKLFF.

This clonotype was counted once. This rearrangement joins TRBV9 to TRBJ1-1, with a tentative D call TRBD1 (6 bases). Trimming cost V 0 bases and J 1 base, with 7 bases left between them. CDR1 SGDLS and CDR2 YYNGEE come from the germline V gene. The CDR3 runs 14 residues. Here the CDR3 reads CASSVEGQNTEAFF. CDR3 DNA sequence: TGTGCCAGCAGCGTAGAGGGACAGAACACTGAAGCTTTCTTT.

This clonotype was seen only a few times. This rearrangement joins TRBV28 to TRBJ1-6, with a possible D match to TRBD1 (6 bases). CDR1 and CDR2 (germline): MDHEN, SYDVKM. The CDR3 loop spans 15 amino acids. V was pared by 3 bases and J by 10 bases, with 16 bases between. CDR3 in amino acids: CASSFPGVVESPLHF. In DNA form, the CDR3 reads TGTGCCAGCAGTTTTCCAGGGGTTGTAGAATCACCCCTCCACTTT.